The 12 T cell receptor beta chains below were found in one sample sequenced in a study of blood T cell repertoires in COVID-19. Assay: immunoSEQ multiplex PCR; the TCRdb copy retains only in-frame clones and omits some. The data show about 41,000 clones, roughly 85% seen once. The sequenced sample consisted of peripheral blood. The receptors were gathered from a man in his sixties with acute or convalescent COVID-19.

This chain links TRBV28 with TRBJ1-2; 8 nucleotides line up with TRBD1. V dropped 7 bases and J dropped 8; count of bases not matched to a gene: 12. Germline lookup yields CDR1 MDHEN and CDR2 SYDVKM. The CDR3 has 14 amino acids. The CDR3 reads CASTSGTGAWGYTF. The CDR3 DNA is TGTGCCAGCACCTCCGGGACAGGAGCCTGGGGCTACACCTTC.

CDR3 sequence: CATSDQGRGNYGYTF. The CDR3 coding sequence is TGTGCCACCAGCGATCAGGGGAGGGGTAACTATGGCTACACCTTC. The chain recombines TRBV15 with TRBJ1-2, with TRBD1 as a possible D gene (6 bases). Germline lookup yields CDR1 LNHNV and CDR2 YYDKDF (reference sequence). The V end lost 5 bases, the J end lost 1 base, and 14 bases lay between the germline ends. CDR3 size: 15 residues.

This chain joins TRBV19 and TRBJ1-5, with TRBD1 matching 7 bases. Germline CDR1 and CDR2: LNHDA and SQIVND (reference sequence). The CDR3 is made up of 15 amino acids. The trim removed 8 bases at V and 3 bases at J, leaving 10 bases unmatched. CDR3 nucleotide sequence: TGTGCCAGTGGGAAGACAGGGTTGGTCAATCAGCCCCAGCATTTT. It translates to CASGKTGLVNQPQHF.

The chain recombines TRBV11-2 with TRBJ1-1; 7 bases map to TRBD1. The J segment lost 5 bases and the V segment lost 5 bases, leaving 8 bases of the junction unmatched. CDR1 is SGHAT and CDR2 is FQNNGV in the germline V gene. The CDR3 consists of 14 residues. The CDR3 DNA sequence: TGTGCCAGCAGCCAAACAGGGGAAATAACTGAAGCTTTCTTT. Its translation: CASSQTGEITEAFF. The full variable domain, completed using reference TRBV11-2 and TRBJ1-1, is EAGVAQSPRYKIIEKRQSVAFWCNPISGHATLYWYQQILGQGPKLLIQFQNNGVVDDSQLPKDRFSAERLKGVDSTLKIQPAKLEDSAVYLCASSQTGEITEAFFGQGTRLTVV.

The genes are TRBV5-6 and TRBJ2-7, with TRBD1 matching 7 bases. CDR3 length: 15 amino acids. V was clipped by 4 bases and J by 3 bases; unmatched bases: 10. Germline CDR1 and CDR2: SGHDT and YYEEEE. The CDR3: CASSHGDRDFYEQYF. The CDR3 DNA reads as TGTGCCAGCAGCCACGGAGACAGGGATTTCTACGAGCAGTACTTC.

The rearrangement links TRBV5-4 to TRBJ2-3, with 11 nucleotides matching TRBD2. This CDR3 region has 17 residues. Trimming took 4 bases from V and 4 from J; bases not matched to a gene: 11. CDR1 SGHNT and CDR2 YYREEE come from the germline V gene (reference sequence). The CDR3 DNA sequence: TGTGCCAGCAGCATCGGACTAGCGGGCGCGGCATCAGATACGCAGTATTTT. Encoded protein: CASSIGLAGAASDTQYF.

The chain recombines TRBV5-5 with TRBJ1-1; no firm D call. Per germline, CDR1 SGHKS and CDR2 YYEKEE (reference sequence). V was pared by 4 bases and J by 4 bases, with 14 bases between. The CDR3 runs to 14 residues. CDR3 sequence: CASSKGGLPTEAFF. Written as DNA, the CDR3 is TGTGCCAGCAGCAAGGGCGGACTGCCCACTGAAGCTTTCTTT.

This sequence joins TRBV2 and TRBJ1-1; D gene uncertain. The V gene lost 2 bases and the J gene lost 1 base, with 5 bases spanning the gap. CDR1 is SNHLY, CDR2 FYNNEI, per germline. This CDR3 is 13 amino acids long. The DNA for the CDR3 is TGTGCCAGCAGTGAATGGCAGAACACTGAAGCTTTCTTT. Protein product: CASSEWQNTEAFF. Together with reference TRBV2 and TRBJ1-1, the CDR3 gives the full variable domain: EPEVTQTPSHQVTQMGQEVILRCVPISNHLYFYWYRQILGQKVEFLVSFYNNEISEKSEIFDDQFSVERPDGSNFTLKIRSTKLEDSAMYFCASSEWQNTEAFFGQGTRLTVV.

The chain couples TRBV6-5 to TRBJ1-6; D remains ambiguous. The CDR3 spans 13 residues. CDR1 is MNHEY, CDR2 SVGAGI, per germline. V shed 4 bases and J shed 7 bases, with 8 bases lying between them. CDR3 sequence: CASSLAWNSPLHF. The CDR3 DNA reads as TGTGCCAGCAGTTTAGCGTGGAATTCACCCCTCCACTTT.

The rearrangement links TRBV12-5 to TRBJ1-1; no clear D. There are 13 residues in the CDR3. Germline values: CDR1 LGHNT, CDR2 FRNRAP. The germline V and J ends were trimmed by 2 bases and 4 bases, with 8 bases remaining between them. The CDR3 bases are TGTGCTAGTGGTTTGTCAGTTCGCACTGAAGCTTTCTTT. It specifies CASGLSVRTEAFF.

This chain connects TRBV3-1 (or the pseudogene TRBV3-2) to TRBJ1-1; 7 bases are shared with TRBD1. The V segment lost 7 bases and the J segment 0 bases; nucleotides outside the gene matches: 5. Germline CDR1 LGHDT, CDR2 YNNKEL (reference sequence). CDR3 length equals 14 residues. The CDR3: CASTRGTVNTEAFF. The DNA of the CDR3 is TGTGCCAGCACCCGAGGGACAGTGAACACTGAAGCTTTCTTT.

This chain uses TRBV15 with TRBJ1-4; 7 positions agree with TRBD1. The germline CDR1 and CDR2 sequences are LNHNV and YYDKDF (reference sequence). With 0 bases clipped from V and 7 bases from J, the junction kept 11 bases outside the gene matches. CDR3 length: 17 residues. DNA for the CDR3: TGTGCCACCAGCAGAGATTCGGGGACGACAGGGAGTGAAAAACTGTTTTTT. Translated, it gives CATSRDSGTTGSEKLFF.